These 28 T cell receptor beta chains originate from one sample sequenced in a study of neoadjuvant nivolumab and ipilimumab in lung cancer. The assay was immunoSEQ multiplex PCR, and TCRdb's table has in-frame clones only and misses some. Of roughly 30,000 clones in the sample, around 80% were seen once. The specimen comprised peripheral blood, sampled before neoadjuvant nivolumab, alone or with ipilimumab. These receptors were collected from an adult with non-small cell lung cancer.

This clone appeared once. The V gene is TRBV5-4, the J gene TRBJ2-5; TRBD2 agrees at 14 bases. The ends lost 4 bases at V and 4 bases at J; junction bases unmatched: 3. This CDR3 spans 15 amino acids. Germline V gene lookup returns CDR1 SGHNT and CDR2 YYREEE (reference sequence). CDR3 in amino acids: CASSPGTSGRETQYF. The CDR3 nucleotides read TGTGCCAGCAGCCCGGGGACTAGCGGGAGAGAGACCCAGTACTTC.

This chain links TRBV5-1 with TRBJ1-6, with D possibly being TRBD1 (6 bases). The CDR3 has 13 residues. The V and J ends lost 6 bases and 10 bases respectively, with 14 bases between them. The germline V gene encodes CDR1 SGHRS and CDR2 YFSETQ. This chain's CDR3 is CASNSGAESPLHF. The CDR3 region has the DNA TGCGCCAGCAATTCGGGGGCTGAATCACCCCTCCACTTT. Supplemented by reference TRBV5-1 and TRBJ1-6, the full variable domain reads KAGVTQTPRYLIKTRGQQVTLSCSPISGHRSVSWYQQTPGQGLQFLFEYFSETQRNKGNFPGRFSGRQFSNSRSEMNVSTLELGDSALYLCASNSGAESPLHFGNGTRLTVT.

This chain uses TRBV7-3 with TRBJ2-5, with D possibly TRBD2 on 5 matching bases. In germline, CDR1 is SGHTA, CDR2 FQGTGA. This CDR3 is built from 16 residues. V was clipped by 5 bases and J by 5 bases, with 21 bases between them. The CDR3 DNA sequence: TGTGCCAGCAGCCCTGGTTACGGGGTCGGGGAGGAGACCCAGTACTTC. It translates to CASSPGYGVGEETQYF.

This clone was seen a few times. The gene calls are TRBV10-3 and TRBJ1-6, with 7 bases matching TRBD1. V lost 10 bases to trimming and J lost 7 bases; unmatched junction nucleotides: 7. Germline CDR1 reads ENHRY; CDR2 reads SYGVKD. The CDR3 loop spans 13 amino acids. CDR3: CANADRSNSPLHF. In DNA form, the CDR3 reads TGTGCCAACGCGGACAGGTCGAATTCACCCCTCCACTTT.

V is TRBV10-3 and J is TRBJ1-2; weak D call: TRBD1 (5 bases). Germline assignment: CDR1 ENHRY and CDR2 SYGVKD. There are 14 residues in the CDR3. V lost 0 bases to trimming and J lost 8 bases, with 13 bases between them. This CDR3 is CAISESSREGGYTF. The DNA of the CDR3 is TGTGCCATCAGTGAGTCGAGCAGGGAAGGAGGCTACACCTTC.

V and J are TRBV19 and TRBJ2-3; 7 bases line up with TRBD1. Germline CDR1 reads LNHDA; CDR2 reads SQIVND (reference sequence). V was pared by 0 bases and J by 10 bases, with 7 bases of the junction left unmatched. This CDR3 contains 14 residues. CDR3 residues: CASSIDLRTGSQYF. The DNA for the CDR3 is TGTGCCAGTAGTATAGATCTCAGGACAGGATCGCAGTATTTT. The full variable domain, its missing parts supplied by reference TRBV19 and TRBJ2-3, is DGGITQSPKYLFRKEGQNVTLSCEQNLNHDAMYWYRQDPGQGLRLIYYSQIVNDFQKGDIAEGYSVSREKKESFPLTVTSAQKNPTAFYLCASSIDLRTGSQYFGPGTRLTVL.

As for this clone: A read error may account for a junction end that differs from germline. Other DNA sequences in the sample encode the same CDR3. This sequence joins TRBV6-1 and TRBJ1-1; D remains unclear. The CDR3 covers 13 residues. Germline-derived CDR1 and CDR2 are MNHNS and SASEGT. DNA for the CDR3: TGTGCCAGCAGTGGGAACTCGAACACTGAAGCTTTCTTC. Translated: CASSGNSNTEAFF.

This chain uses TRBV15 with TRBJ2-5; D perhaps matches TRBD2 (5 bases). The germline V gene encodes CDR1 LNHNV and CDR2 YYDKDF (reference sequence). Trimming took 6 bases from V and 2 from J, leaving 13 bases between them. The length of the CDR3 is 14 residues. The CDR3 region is CATRIGRGQETQYF. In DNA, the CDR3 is TGTGCCACCAGAATTGGACGCGGGCAAGAGACCCAGTACTTC.

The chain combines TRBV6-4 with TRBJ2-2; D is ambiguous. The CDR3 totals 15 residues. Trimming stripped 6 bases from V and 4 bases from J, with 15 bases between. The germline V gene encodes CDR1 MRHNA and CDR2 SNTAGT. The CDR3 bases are TGTGCCAGCAGCTCCACTGACTCACCCACCGGGGAGCTGTTTTTT. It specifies CASSSTDSPTGELFF.

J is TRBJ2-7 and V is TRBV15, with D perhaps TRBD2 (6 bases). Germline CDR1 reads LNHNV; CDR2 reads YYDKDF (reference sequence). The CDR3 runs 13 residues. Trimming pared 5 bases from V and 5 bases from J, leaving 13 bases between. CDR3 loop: CATSSRRGNEQYF. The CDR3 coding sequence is TGTGCCACCAGCTCACGTCGGGGGAACGAGCAGTACTTC.

This CDR3 is CASSVAGGLETQYF. The CDR3 DNA reads TGTGCCAGCAGCGTAGCAGGGGGACTTGAGACCCAGTACTTC. The rearrangement links TRBV9 to TRBJ2-5; D might be TRBD1 (7 bases). Trimming shortened V by 0 bases and J by 5 bases, and 11 bases separated the two germline ends. The CDR3 is 14 residues long. The germline CDR1 and CDR2 sequences are SGDLS and YYNGEE. The variable domain in full, with the rest retrieved from reference TRBV9 and TRBJ2-5, is DSGVTQTPKHLITATGQRVTLRCSPRSGDLSVYWYQQSLDQGLQFLIQYYNGEERAKGNILERFSAQQFPDLHSELNLSSLELGDSALYFCASSVAGGLETQYFGPGTRLLVL.

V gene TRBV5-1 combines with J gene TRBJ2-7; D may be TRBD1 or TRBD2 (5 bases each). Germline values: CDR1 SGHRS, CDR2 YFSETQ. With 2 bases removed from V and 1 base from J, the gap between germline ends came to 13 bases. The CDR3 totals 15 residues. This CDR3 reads CASSLGWDGSYEQYF. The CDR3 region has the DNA TGCGCCAGCAGCTTAGGATGGGACGGATCCTACGAGCAGTACTTC.

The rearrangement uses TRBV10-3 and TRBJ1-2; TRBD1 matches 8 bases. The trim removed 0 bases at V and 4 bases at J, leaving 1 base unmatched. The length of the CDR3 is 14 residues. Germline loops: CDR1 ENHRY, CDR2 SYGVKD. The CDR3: CAISESGQVYGYTF. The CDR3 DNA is TGTGCCATCAGTGAGTCGGGACAGGTCTATGGCTACACCTTC.

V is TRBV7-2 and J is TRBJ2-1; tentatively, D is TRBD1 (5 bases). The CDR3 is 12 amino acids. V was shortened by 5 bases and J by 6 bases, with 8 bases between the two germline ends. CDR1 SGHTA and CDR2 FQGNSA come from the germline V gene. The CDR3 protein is CASSPQGNEQFF. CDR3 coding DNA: TGTGCCAGCAGCCCCCAGGGCAATGAGCAGTTCTTC.

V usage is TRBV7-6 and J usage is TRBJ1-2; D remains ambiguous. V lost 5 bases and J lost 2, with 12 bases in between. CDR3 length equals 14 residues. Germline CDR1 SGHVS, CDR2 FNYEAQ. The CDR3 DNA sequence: TGTGCCAGCAGCCGAAATGGCCTAAACTATGGCTACACCTTC. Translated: CASSRNGLNYGYTF.

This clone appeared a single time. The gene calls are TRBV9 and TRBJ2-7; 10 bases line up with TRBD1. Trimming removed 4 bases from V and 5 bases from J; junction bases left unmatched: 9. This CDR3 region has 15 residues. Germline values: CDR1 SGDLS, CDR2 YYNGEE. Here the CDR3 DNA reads TGTGCCAGCAGCCGACAGGGACAGGGGTTTGACGAGCAGTACTTC. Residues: CASSRQGQGFDEQYF.

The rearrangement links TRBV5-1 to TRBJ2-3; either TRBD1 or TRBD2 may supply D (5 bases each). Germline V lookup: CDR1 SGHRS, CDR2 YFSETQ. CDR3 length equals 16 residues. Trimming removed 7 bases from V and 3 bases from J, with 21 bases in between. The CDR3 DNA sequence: TGCGCCAGCCAACGAAGCTTGGGGGAAAGGACAGATACGCAGTATTTT. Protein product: CASQRSLGERTDTQYF.

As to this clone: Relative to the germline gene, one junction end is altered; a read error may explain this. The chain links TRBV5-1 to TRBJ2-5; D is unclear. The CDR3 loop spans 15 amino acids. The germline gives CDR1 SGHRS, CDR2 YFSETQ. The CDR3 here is CASNLERRSLETQYF. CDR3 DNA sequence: TGCGCCAGCAACTTGGAACGGCGCAGCCTAGAGACCCAGTACTTC.

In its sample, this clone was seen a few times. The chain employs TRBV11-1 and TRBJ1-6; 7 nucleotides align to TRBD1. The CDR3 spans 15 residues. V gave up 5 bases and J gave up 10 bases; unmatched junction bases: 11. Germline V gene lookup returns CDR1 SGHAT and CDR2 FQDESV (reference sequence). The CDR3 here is CASSIQGRSGSPLHF. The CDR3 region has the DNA TGTGCCAGCAGCATACAGGGGCGGTCGGGATCACCCCTCCACTTT.

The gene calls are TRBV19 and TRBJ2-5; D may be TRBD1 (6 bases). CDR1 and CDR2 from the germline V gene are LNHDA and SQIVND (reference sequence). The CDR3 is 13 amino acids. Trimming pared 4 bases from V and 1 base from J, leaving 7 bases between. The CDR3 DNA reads TGTGCCAGTAGTAGGGACACCCAAGAGACCCAGTACTTC. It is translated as CASSRDTQETQYF.

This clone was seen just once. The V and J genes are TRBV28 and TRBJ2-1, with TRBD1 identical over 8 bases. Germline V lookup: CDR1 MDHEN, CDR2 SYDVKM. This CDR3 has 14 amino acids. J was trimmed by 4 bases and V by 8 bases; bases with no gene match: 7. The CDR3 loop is CASRPRTGYNEQFF. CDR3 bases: TGTGCCAGCCGACCCCGGACAGGGTACAATGAGCAGTTCTTC.

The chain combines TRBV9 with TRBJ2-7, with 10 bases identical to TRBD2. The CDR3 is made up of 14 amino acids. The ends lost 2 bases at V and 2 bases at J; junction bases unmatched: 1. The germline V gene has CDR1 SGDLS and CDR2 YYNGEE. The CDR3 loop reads CASSVSGGTYEQYF. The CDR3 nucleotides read TGTGCCAGCAGCGTTAGCGGGGGGACCTACGAGCAGTACTTC.

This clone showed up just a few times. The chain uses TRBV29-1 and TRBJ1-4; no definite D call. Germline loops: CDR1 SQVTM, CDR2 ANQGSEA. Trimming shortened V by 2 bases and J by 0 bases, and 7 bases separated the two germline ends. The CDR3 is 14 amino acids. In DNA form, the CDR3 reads TGCAGCGTTGAAATTGGGTCAACTAATGAAAAACTGTTTTTT. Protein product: CSVEIGSTNEKLFF.

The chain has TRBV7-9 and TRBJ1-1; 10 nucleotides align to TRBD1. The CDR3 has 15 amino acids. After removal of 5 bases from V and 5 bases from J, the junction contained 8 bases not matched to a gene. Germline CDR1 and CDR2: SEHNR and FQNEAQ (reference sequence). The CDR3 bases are TGTGCCAGCAGCCCCCGACAGGGGGCTGGTACTGAAGCTTTCTTT. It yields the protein CASSPRQGAGTEAFF.

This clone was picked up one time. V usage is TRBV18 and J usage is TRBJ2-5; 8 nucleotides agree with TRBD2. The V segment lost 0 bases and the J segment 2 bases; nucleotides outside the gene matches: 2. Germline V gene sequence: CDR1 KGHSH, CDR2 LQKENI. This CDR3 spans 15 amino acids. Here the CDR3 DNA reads TGTGCCAGCTCACCACCCGCTAGCGGGCAAGAGACCCAGTACTTC. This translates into CASSPPASGQETQYF.

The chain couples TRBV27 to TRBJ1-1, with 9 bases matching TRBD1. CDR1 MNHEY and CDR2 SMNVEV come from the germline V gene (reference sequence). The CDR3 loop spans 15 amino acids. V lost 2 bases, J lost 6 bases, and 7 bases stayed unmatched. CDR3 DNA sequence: TGTGCCAGCAGTTTAACCCGGGACAGGGCTCCTGAAGCTTTCTTT. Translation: CASSLTRDRAPEAFF.

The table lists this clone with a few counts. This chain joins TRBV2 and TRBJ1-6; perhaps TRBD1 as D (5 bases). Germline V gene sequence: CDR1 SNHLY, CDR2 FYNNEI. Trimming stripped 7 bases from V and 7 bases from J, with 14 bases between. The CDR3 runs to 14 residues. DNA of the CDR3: TGTGCCAGCACCACCGGCAGGGAGAATTCACCCCTCCACTTT. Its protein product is CASTTGRENSPLHF.

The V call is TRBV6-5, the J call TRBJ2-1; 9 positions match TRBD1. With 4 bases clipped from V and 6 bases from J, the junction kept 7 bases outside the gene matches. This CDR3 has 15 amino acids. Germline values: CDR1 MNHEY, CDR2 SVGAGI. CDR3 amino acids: CASSSRQGVINEQFF. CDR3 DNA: TGTGCCAGCAGTTCCCGACAGGGGGTAATCAATGAGCAGTTCTTC.